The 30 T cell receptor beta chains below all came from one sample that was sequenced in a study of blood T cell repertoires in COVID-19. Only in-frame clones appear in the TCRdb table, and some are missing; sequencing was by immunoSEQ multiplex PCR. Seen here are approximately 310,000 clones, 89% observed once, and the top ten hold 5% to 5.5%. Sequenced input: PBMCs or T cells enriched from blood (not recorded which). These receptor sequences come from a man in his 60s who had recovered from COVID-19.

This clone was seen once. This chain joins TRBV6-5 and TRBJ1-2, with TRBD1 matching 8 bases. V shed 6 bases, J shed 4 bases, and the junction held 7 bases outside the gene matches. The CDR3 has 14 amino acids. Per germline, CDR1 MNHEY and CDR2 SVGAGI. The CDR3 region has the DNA TGTGCCAGCAGGATGGACAGGGACCTCTATGGCTACACCTTC. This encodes CASRMDRDLYGYTF.

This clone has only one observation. This chain's CDR3 is CASSPDRRSSYEQYF. As DNA, the CDR3 is TGTGCCAGCAGTCCCGACAGGAGGAGCTCCTACGAGCAGTACTTC. The rearrangement uses TRBV27 and TRBJ2-7, with D possibly matching TRBD1 (6 bases). The V gene's germline CDR1 is MNHEY and CDR2 SMNVEV (reference sequence). The ends were cut back, 5 bases at V and 0 bases at J, with 14 bases in the middle. CDR3 length: 15 residues.

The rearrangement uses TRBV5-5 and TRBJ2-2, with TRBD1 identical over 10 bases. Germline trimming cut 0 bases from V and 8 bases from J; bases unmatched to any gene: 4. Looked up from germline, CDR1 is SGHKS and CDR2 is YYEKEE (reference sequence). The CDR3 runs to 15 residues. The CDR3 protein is CASSLVTGGQGELFF. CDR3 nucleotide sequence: TGTGCCAGCAGCTTGGTGACAGGGGGCCAGGGGGAGCTGTTTTTT.

The CDR3 DNA reads TGTGCCAGCAGCTCCGCGACAGGGCCCCGCTATGGCTACACCTTC. Translated: CASSSATGPRYGYTF. The chain has TRBV12-1 and TRBJ1-2; the D call in the table, TRBD1, was not verified against the DNA. TRBV12-1 is noted as a pseudogene. The length of the CDR3 is 15 residues.

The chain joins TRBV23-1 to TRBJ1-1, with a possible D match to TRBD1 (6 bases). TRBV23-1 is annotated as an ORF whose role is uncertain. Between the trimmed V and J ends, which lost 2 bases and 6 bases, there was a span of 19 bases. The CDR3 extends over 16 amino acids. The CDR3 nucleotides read TGCGCCAGCAGTCAAACCGGGGGGCCGGATTGGGCTGAAGCTTTCTTT. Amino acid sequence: CASSQTGGPDWAEAFF.

The CDR3 bases are TGTGCCACCAGTGATTTCGGACTGAGCTATGGCTACACCTTC. It yields the protein CATSDFGLSYGYTF. This chain joins TRBV24-1 and TRBJ1-2; no definite D call. Germline assignment: CDR1 KGHDR and CDR2 SFDVKD. The length of the CDR3 is 14 residues. V gave up 1 base and J gave up 4 bases, with 9 bases separating them.

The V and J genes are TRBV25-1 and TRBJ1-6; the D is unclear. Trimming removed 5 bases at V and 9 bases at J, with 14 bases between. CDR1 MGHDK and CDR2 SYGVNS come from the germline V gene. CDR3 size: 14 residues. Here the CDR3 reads CASSPLGRVSPLHF. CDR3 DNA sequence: TGTGCCAGCAGTCCCCTTGGCCGGGTTTCACCCCTCCACTTT.

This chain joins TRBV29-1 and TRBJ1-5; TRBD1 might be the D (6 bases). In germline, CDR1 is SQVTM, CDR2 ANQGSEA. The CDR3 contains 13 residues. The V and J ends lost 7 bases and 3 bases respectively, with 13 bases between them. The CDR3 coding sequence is TGCAGCGCGACGGGGGGCATCAATCAGCCCCAGCATTTT. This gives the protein CSATGGINQPQHF.

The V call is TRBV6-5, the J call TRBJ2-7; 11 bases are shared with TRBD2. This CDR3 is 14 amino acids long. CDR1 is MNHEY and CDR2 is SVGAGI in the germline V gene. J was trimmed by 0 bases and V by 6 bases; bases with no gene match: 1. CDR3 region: CASSTSGSSYEQYF. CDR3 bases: TGTGCCAGCAGCACTAGCGGGAGCTCCTACGAGCAGTACTTC.

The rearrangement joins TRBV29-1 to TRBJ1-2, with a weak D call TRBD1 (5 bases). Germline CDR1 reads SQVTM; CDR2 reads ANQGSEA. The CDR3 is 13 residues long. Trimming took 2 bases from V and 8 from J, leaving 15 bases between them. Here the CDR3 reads CSVESGQGRGYTF. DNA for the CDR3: TGCAGCGTTGAAAGCGGGCAGGGCAGAGGCTACACCTTC.

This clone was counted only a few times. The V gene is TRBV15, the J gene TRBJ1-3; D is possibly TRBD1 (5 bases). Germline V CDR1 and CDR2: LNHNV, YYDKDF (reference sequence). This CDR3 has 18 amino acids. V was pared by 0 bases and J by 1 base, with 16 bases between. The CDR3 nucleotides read TGTGCCACCAGCAGAGATCATTTACAGGCGGGGTCTGGAAACACCATATATTTT. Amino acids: CATSRDHLQAGSGNTIYF.

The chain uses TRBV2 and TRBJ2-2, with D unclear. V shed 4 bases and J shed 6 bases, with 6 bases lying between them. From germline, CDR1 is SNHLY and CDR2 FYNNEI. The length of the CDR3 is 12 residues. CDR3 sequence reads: CASSGDPGELFF. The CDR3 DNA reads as TGTGCCAGCAGTGGAGATCCCGGGGAGCTGTTTTTT.

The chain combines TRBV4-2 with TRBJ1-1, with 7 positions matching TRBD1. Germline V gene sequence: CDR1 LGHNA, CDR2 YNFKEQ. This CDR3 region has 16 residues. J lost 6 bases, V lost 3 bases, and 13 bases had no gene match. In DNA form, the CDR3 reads TGTGCCAGCAGCCAGGCCCGAGCCCAGGGGGATCCTGAAGCTTTCTTT. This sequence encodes CASSQARAQGDPEAFF.

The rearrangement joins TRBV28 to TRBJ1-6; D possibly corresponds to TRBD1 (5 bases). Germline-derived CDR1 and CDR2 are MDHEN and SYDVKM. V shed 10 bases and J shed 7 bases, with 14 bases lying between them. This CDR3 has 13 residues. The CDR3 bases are TGTGCCACCATCAGACAGCCGAATTCACCCCTCCACTTT. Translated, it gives CATIRQPNSPLHF.

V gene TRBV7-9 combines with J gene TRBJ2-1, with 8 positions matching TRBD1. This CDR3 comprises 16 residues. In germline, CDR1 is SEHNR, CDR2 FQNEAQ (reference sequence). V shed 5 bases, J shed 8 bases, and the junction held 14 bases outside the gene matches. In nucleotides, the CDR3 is TGTGCCAGCAGCAAAGTATCCAGGGGGCTGAACGATGAGCAGTTCTTC. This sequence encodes CASSKVSRGLNDEQFF.

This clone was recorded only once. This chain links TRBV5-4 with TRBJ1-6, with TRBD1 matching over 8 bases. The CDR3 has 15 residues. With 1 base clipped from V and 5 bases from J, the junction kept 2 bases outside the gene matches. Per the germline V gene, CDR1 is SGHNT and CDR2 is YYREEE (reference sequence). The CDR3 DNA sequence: TGTGCCAGCAGCTTGCACAGGGGGGATAATTCACCCCTCCACTTT. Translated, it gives CASSLHRGDNSPLHF.

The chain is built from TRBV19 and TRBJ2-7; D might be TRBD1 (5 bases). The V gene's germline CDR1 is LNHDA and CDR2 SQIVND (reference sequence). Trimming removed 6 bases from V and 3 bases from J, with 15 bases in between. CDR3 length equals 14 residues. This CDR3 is CASSFWGSDYEQYF. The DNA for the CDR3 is TGTGCCAGTAGCTTTTGGGGCTCGGACTACGAGCAGTACTTC. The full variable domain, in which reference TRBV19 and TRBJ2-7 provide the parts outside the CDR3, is DGGITQSPKYLFRKEGQNVTLSCEQNLNHDAMYWYRQDPGQGLRLIYYSQIVNDFQKGDIAEGYSVSREKKESFPLTVTSAQKNPTAFYLCASSFWGSDYEQYFGPGTRLTVT.

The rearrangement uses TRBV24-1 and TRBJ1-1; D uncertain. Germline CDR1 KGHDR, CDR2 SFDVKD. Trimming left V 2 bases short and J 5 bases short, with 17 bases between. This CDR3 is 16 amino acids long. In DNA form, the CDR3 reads TGTGCCACCAGTGATTCGGCCCCACCCGGGGATACTGAAGCTTTCTTT. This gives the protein CATSDSAPPGDTEAFF.

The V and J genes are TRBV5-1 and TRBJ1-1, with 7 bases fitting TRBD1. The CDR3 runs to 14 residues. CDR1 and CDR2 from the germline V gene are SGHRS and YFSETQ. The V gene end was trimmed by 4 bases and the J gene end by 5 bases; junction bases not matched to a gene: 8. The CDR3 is CASSTRTGGTEAFF. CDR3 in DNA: TGCGCCAGCAGCACCCGGACAGGTGGTACTGAAGCTTTCTTT.

The CDR3 loop reads CSVERLAGTQETQYF. CDR3 coding DNA: TGCAGCGTTGAGAGACTAGCGGGGACCCAAGAGACCCAGTACTTC. This chain joins TRBV29-1 and TRBJ2-5; 11 positions match TRBD2. J gave up 1 base and V 3 bases, and 4 bases lay outside the gene matches. Per the germline V gene, CDR1 is SQVTM and CDR2 is ANQGSEA. The CDR3 length is 15 residues.

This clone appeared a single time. The CDR3 DNA follows: TGTGCCACCAGCATCGAGACTAGCGGGAGGCGCCCCTTACCAGATACGCAGTATTTT. This encodes CATSIETSGRRPLPDTQYF. This chain uses TRBV15 with TRBJ2-3, with 13 bases that match TRBD2. The CDR3 consists of 19 residues. Germline V gene sequence: CDR1 LNHNV, CDR2 YYDKDF (reference sequence). V shed 4 bases, J shed 4 bases, and the junction held 14 bases outside the gene matches.

The CDR3 spells CASSDEQHQPQHF. The CDR3 DNA reads as TGTGCCAGCAGTGATGAACAGCATCAGCCCCAGCATTTT. The rearrangement uses TRBV2 and TRBJ1-5; D is unclear. The ends were cut back, 3 bases at V and 5 bases at J, with 8 bases in the middle. The CDR3 length is 13 residues. Germline CDR1 reads SNHLY; CDR2 reads FYNNEI. The variable domain in full, completed from reference TRBV2 and TRBJ1-5, reads EPEVTQTPSHQVTQMGQEVILRCVPISNHLYFYWYRQILGQKVEFLVSFYNNEISEKSEIFDDQFSVERPDGSNFTLKIRSTKLEDSAMYFCASSDEQHQPQHFGDGTRLSIL.

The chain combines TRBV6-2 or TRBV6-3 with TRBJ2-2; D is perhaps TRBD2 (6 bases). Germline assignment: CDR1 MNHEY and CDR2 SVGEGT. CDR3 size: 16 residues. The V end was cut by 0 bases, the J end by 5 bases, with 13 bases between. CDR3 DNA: TGTGCCAGCAGTTACTCCCGGCCGCGGGGAACCGGGGAGCTGTTTTTT. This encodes CASSYSRPRGTGELFF.

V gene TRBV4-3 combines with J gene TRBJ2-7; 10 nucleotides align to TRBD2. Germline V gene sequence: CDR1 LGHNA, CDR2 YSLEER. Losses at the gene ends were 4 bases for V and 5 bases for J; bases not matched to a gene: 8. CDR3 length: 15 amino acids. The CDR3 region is CASSPLAGSYNEQYF. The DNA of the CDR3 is TGCGCCAGCAGCCCACTAGCGGGATCCTACAACGAGCAGTACTTC.

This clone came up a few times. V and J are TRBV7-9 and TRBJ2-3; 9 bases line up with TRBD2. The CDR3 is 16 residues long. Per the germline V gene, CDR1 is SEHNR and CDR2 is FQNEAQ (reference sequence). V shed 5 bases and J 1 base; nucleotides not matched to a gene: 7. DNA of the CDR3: TGTGCCAGCAGCCAAGGAGCGGGAGGACGCACAGATACGCAGTATTTT. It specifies CASSQGAGGRTDTQYF.

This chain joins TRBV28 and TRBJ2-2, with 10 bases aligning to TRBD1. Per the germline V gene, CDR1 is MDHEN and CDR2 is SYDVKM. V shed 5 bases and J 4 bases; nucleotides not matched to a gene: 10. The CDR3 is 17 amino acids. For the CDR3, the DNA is TGTGCCAGCAGTACCAACACCTGGGACAGGGGCACCGGGGAGCTGTTTTTT. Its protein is CASSTNTWDRGTGELFF.

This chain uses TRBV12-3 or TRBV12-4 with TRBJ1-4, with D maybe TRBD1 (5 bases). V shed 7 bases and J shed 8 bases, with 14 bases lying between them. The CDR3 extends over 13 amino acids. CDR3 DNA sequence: TGTGCCAGCACAGGGTATTTGGGCGAAAAACTGTTTTTT. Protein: CASTGYLGEKLFF.

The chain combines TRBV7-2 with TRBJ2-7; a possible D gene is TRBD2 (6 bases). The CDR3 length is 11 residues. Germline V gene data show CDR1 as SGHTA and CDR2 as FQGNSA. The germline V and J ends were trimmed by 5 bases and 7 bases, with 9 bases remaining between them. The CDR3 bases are TGTGCCAGCAGCCCTCGGGGGGAGCAGTACTTC. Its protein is CASSPRGEQYF.

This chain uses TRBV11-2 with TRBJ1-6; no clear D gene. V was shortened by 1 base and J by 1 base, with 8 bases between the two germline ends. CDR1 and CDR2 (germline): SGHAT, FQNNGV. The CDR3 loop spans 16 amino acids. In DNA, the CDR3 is TGTGCCAGCAGCTTAGGAGGTTGGTCCTATAATTCACCCCTCCACTTT. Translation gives CASSLGGWSYNSPLHF.

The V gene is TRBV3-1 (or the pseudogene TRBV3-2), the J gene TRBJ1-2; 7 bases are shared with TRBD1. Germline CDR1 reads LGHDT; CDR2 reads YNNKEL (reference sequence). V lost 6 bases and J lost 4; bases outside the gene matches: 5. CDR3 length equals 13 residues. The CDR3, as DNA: TGTGCCAGCAGACGACAGGGAAGCTATGGCTACACCTTC. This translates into CASRRQGSYGYTF.